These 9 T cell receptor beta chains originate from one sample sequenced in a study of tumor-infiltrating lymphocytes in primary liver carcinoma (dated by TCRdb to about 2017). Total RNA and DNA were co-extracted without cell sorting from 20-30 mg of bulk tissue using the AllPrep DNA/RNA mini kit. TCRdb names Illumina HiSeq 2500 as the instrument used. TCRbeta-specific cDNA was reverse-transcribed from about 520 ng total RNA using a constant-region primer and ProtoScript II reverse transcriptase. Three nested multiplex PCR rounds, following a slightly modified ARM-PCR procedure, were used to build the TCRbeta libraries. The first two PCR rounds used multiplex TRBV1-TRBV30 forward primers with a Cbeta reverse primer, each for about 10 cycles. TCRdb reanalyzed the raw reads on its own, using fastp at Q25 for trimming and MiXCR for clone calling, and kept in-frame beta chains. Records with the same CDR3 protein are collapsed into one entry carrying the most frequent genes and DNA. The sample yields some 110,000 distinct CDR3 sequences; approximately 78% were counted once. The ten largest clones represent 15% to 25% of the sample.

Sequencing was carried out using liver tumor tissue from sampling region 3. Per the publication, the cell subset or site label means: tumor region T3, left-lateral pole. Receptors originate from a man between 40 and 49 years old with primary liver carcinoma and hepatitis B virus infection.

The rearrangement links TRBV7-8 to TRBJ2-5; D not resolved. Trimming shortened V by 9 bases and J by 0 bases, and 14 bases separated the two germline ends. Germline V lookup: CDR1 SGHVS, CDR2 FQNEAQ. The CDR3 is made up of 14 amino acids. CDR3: CARSLGSYQETQYF. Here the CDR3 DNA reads TGTGCCAGGAGTTTGGGTAGCTACCAAGAGACCCAGTACTTC.

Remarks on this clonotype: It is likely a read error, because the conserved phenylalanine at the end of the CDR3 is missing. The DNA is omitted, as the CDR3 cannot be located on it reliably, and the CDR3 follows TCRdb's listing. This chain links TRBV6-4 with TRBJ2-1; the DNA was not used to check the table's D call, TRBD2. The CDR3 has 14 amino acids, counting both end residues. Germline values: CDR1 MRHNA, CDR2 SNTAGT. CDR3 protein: CASSDQPGGGPNIY.

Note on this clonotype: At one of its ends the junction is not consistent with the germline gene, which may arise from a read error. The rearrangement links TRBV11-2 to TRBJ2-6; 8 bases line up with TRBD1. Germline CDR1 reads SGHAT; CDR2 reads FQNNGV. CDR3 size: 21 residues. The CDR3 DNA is TGTGCCGGCAGCTTGGGGGGAGACAGGGGCATTTTCCTCTCAGGGGCCAACGTCCTGACTTTC. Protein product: CAGSLGGDRGIFLSGANVLTF.

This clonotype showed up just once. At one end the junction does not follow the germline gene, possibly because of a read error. Here the CDR3 reads CAGSHSGENSPFHF. CDR3 coding DNA: TGTGCCGGCAGTCACTCAGGGGAAAATTCACCCTTCCACTTT. This chain uses TRBV14 with TRBJ1-6; weak D call: TRBD1 (6 bases). CDR1 is SGHDN, CDR2 FVKESK, per germline. The CDR3 extends over 14 amino acids.

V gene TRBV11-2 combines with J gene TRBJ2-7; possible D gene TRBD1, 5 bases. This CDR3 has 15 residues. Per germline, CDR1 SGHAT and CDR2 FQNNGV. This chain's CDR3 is CGSSLRWTWEKEQYF. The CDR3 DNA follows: TGTGGCAGTAGCTTACGATGGACATGGGAAAAAGAGCAGTACTTC. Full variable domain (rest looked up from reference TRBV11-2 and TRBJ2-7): EAGVAQSPRYKIIEKRQSVAFWCNPISGHATLYWYQQILGQGPKLLIQFQNNGVVDDSQLPKDRFSAERLKGVDSTLKIQPAKLEDSAVYLCGSSLRWTWEKEQYFGPGTRLTVT.

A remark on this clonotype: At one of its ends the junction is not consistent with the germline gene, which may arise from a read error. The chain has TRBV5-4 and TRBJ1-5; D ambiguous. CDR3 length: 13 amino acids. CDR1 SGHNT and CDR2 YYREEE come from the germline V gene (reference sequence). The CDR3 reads CASNKDGNQPQHF. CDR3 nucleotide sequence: TGTGCTAGCAATAAGGACGGCAATCAGCCCCAGCATTTT.

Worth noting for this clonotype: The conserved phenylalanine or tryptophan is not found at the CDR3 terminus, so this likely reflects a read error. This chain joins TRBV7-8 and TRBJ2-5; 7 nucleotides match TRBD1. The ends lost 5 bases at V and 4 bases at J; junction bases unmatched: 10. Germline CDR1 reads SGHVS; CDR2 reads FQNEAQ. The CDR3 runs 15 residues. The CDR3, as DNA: TGTGCCAGCAGCCCCCGGACAGGCTCGATAGAGACCCAGTACTTA. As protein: CASSPRTGSIETQYL.

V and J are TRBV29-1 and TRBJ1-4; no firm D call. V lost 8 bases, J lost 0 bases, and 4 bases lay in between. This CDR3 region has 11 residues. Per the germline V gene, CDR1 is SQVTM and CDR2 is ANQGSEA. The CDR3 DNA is TGCAGCAGGACAACTAATGAAAAACTGTTTTTT. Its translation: CSRTTNEKLFF.

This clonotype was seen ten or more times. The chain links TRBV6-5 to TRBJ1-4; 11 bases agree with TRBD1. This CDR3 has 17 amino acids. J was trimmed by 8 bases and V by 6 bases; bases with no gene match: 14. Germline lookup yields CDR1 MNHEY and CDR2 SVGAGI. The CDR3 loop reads CASSTRTGGAYREKLFF. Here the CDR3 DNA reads TGTGCCAGCAGCACCCGGACAGGGGGCGCGTATCGAGAAAAACTGTTTTTT.